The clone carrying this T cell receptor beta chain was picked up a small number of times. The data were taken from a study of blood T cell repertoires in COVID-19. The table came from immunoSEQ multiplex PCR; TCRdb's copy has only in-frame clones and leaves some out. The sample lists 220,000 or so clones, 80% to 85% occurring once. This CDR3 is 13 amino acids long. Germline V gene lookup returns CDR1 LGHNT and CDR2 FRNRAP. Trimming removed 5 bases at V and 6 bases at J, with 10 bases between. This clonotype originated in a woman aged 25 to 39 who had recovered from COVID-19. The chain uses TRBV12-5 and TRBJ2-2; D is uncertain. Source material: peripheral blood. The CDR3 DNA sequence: TGTGCTAGTGGTCCCTTTAATGCCGGGGAGCTGTTTTTT. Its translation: CASGPFNAGELFF.